The clone carrying this T cell receptor beta chain appeared a few times. Its cognate antigen is unknown. This entry comes from a study of metastatic and nonmetastatic thyroid tumors. Study results and caveats: When malignant thyroid tumors were compared with benign nodules, TCR beta diversity was reportedly significantly higher in the malignant tumors. This held in both blood and tumor samples.

The junction had 10 bases not matched to a gene; V was cut back by 4 bases and J by 0 bases. Germline V gene sequence: CDR1 SGDLS, CDR2 YYNGEE. The CDR3 runs to 17 residues. Every patient was untreated before thyroid surgery. Source study methods: A classifier for distant metastasis in papillary thyroid cancer was constructed using CDR3 differences observed across clinicopathological groups. TCRdb reassembled clones from the PCR reads with MiXCR. Clone size and V and J calls follow TCRdb, not the original study. The data contain approximately 40,000 clones, around half of them singletons. The chain links TRBV9 to TRBJ1-3; TRBD1 matches 7 bases. Source material: tumor tissue. The receptor was derived from a male donor with papillary thyroid cancer or a benign thyroid nodule (not recorded which). Some clones in this sample may be carry-over from other donors' samples. In DNA form, the CDR3 reads TGTGCCAGCAGCTTCGGACAGGCGGCTCGCTCTGGAAACACCATATATTTT. This translates into CASSFGQAARSGNTIYF.